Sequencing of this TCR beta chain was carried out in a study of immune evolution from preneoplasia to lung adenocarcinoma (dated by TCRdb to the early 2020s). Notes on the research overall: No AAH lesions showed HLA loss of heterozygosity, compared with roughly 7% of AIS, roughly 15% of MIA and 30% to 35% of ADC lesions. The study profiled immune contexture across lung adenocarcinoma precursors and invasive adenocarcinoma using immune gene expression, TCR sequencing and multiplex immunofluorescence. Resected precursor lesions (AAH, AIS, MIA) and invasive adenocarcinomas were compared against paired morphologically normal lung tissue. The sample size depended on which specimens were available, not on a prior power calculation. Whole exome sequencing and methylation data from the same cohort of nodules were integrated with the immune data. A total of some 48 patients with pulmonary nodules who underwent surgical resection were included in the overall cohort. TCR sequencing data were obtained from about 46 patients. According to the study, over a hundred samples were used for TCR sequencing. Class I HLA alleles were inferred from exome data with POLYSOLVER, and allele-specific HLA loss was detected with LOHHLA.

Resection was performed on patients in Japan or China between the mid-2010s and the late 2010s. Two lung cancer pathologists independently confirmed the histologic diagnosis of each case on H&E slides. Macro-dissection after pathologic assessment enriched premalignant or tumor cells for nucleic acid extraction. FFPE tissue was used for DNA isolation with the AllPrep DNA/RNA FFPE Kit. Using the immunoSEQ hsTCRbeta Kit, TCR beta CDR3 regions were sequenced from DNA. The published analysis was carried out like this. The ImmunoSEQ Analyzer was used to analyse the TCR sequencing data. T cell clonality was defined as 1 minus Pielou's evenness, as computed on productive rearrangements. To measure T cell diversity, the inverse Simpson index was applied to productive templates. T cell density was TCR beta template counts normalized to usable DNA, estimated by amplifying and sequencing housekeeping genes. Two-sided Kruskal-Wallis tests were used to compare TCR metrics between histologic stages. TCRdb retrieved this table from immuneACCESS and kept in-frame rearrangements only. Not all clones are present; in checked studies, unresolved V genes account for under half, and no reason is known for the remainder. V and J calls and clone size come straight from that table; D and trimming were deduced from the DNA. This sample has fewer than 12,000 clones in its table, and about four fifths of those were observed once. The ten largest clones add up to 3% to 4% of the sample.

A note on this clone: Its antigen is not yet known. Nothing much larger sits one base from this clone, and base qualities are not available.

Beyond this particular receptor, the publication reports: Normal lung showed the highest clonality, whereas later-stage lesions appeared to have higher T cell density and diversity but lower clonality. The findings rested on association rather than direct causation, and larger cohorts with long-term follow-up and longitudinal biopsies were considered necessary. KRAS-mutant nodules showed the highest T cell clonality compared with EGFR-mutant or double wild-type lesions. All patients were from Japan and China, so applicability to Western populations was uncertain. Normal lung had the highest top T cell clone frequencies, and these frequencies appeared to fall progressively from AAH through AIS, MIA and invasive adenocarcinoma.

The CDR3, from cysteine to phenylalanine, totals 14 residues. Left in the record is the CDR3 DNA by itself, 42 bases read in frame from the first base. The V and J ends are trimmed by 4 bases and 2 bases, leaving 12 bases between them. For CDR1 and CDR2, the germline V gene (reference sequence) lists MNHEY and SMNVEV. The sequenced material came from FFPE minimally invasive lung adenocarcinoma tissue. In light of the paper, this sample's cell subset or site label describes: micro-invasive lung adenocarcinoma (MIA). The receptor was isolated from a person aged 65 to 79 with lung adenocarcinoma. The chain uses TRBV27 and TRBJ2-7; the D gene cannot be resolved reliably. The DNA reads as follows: TGTGCCAGCAGTTCCTCCGTTGGACCCTACGAGCAGTACTTC. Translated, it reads CASSSSVGPYEQYF.